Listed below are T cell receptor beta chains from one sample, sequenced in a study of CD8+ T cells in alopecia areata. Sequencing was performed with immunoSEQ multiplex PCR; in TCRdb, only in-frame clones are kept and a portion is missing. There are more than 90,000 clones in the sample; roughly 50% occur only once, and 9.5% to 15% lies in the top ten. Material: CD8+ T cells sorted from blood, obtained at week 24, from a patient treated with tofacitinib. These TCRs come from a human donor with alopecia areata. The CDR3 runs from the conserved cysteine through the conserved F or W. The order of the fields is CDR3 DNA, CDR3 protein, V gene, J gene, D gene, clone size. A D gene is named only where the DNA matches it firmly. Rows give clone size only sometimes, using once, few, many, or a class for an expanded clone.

TGTGCCAGCAGTTACGGGGGGTCAGGAGGGGAAAAACTGTTTTTT,CASSYGGSGGEKLFF,TRBV6-5,TRBJ1-4,.,.
TGTGCCACCAGCAGAGTGTCCGAGGGAATCACTAGCACAGATACGCAGTATTTT,CATSRVSEGITSTDTQYF,TRBV15,TRBJ2-3,.,few
TGCGCCAGCAGCCAAGGATTCGGGGGCCTGAACACTGAAGCTTTCTTT,CASSQGFGGLNTEAFF,TRBV4-3,TRBJ1-1,.,few
TGTGCCAGCACCCAAACGGGGGTTGATGGCTACACCTTC,CASTQTGVDGYTF,TRBV6-4,TRBJ1-2,.,.
TGTGCCAGCAGTCTTAGCGGGGGGAGCTCCTACGAGCAGTACTTC,CASSLSGGSSYEQYF,TRBV9,TRBJ2-7,TRBD2,once
TGTGCCAGCAGCCGGGACAGGGGCTATAATTCACCCCTCCACTTT,CASSRDRGYNSPLHF,TRBV5-6,TRBJ1-6,TRBD1,.
TGCGCCAGCAGCCAAATGGACAATAAGGCAGAGACCCAGTACTTC,CASSQMDNKAETQYF,TRBV4-1,TRBJ2-5,.,few
TGTGCCAGCAGCTTGGCGCCAGTGTACGAGCAGTACTTC,CASSLAPVYEQYF,TRBV5-4,TRBJ2-7,.,.
TGTGCCATCAGTGGACCCGCGGAGCAAGAGACCCAGTACTTC,CAISGPAEQETQYF,TRBV10-3,TRBJ2-5,.,.
TGTGCCAGCAGCTCCGGGACCACCTACGAGCAGTACTTC,CASSSGTTYEQYF,TRBV7-9,TRBJ2-7,.,.
TGTGCCAGTAGCGACAGGGACACTGAAGCTTTCTTT,CASSDRDTEAFF,TRBV19,TRBJ1-1,TRBD1,.
TGTGCCAGCAGCCAAGAGGGGACAGGGGAAGGGTACGAGCAGTACTTC,CASSQEGTGEGYEQYF,TRBV7-2,TRBJ2-7,TRBD1,.
TGTGCTAGTGGTTTGTCCCGATCGACAGGGCCTGAAGCTTTCTTT,CASGLSRSTGPEAFF,TRBV12-5,TRBJ1-1,TRBD1,.
TGTGCCAGCAGTTGGGGGACAGGGGGCTACGAGCAGTACTTC,CASSWGTGGYEQYF,TRBV27,TRBJ2-7,TRBD1,.
TGTGCCAGCAGCGGGTTGGACGGAACGAACACTGAAGCTTTCTTT,CASSGLDGTNTEAFF,TRBV7-9,TRBJ1-1,.,.
TGCGCCAGCAGCTTTCGCGGGGTAGGAGAGACCCAGTACTTC,CASSFRGVGETQYF,TRBV5-1,TRBJ2-5,.,.
TGTGCCAGCTCGCTAATGGGAATGGAGCAGTACTTC,CASSLMGMEQYF,TRBV27,TRBJ2-7,.,few
TGTGCCAGCAGCTGGGGGGACCTGAACACTGAAGCTTTCTTT,CASSWGDLNTEAFF,TRBV7-9,TRBJ1-1,.,.
TGTGCCAGTGGAAGGGACAGGGCGGAATGGGATAATTCACCCCTCCACTTT,CASGRDRAEWDNSPLHF,TRBV19,TRBJ1-6,TRBD1,.
TGTGCCACCAGCCCAACAGTAGCGGCGGGCTATGGCTACACCTTC,CATSPTVAAGYGYTF,TRBV15,TRBJ1-2,.,.
TGCAGTGCTAGTAGACGGTTCGAAGCTTTCTTT,CSASRRFEAFF,TRBV20-1,TRBJ1-1,.,.
TGTGCCAGCAGGTTCGGTGAGGGCTACGAGCAGTACTTC,CASRFGEGYEQYF,TRBV11-1,TRBJ2-7,.,.
TGTGCCAGCAGGCCGAAGGGGACAGGCCCTTTTAGCAATCAGCCCCAGCATTTT,CASRPKGTGPFSNQPQHF,TRBV7-9,TRBJ1-5,TRBD1,.
TGCAGCGTAGATGACAACCTTAACTATGGCTACACCTTC,CSVDDNLNYGYTF,TRBV29-1,TRBJ1-2,.,.
TGCGCCAGCAGCCGTTGGGACTTCCGAGGCCATGAGCAGTTCTTC,CASSRWDFRGHEQFF,TRBV4-1,TRBJ2-1,.,.
TGTGCCAGCAGTCAGAGCTCCTACAATGAGCAGTTCTTC,CASSQSSYNEQFF,TRBV6-5,TRBJ2-1,.,.
TGTGCCAGTCTCCTGGAGGGGGGCGATCGGTTTCAGAACACTGAAGCTTTCTTT,CASLLEGGDRFQNTEAFF,TRBV19,TRBJ1-1,.,.
TGCGCCAGCAGCTACACGACGACCTACGAGCAGTACTTC,CASSYTTTYEQYF,TRBV4-1,TRBJ2-7,.,.
TGTGCCAGCAGCCTCCCGCTAGACAGGGGGCCAGGAAACACCATATATTTT,CASSLPLDRGPGNTIYF,TRBV7-9,TRBJ1-3,TRBD1,.
TGTGCCAGTTCCCAAGGGGCTGGGGAGCCCCAGCATTTT,CASSQGAGEPQHF,TRBV27,TRBJ1-5,.,.
TGTGCCAGCAGCTTAGGGGCAGACAGCTCCTACGAGCAGTACTTC,CASSLGADSSYEQYF,TRBV7-2,TRBJ2-7,.,.
TGTGCCTGGGTGGGCCCGGGACAGGGGACCTCTGGGGCCAACGTCCTGACTTTC,CAWVGPGQGTSGANVLTF,TRBV30,TRBJ2-6,TRBD1,few
TGTGCCAGCACGAAGGAGGGGGGTGAAGCTTTCTTT,CASTKEGGEAFF,TRBV6-1,TRBJ1-1,.,.
TGTGCCAGCAGCCCGCGGGGGGGCGTTGAGACCCAGTACTTC,CASSPRGGVETQYF,TRBV11-2,TRBJ2-5,TRBD2,few
TGTGCCAGCAGCTCCCTAGCGAATGAGCAGTTCTTC,CASSSLANEQFF,TRBV7-9,TRBJ2-1,.,.
TGTGCCAGTAGTATCAAAGCAGGCCCCGGGGGTGAGCAGTTCTTC,CASSIKAGPGGEQFF,TRBV19,TRBJ2-1,.,.
TGCAGCGTTGAAGTAAGCGAGTGGAGCACAGATACGCAGTATTTT,CSVEVSEWSTDTQYF,TRBV29-1,TRBJ2-3,.,.
TGTGCCAGCAGCTTAGTTCCAGGGCGACGCAATCAGCCCCAGCATTTT,CASSLVPGRRNQPQHF,TRBV7-8,TRBJ1-5,.,.
TGTGCCAGCAGCCCTGGCTACTACGAGCAGTACTTC,CASSPGYYEQYF,TRBV14,TRBJ2-7,.,few
TGTGCCATCAGTGATATTACCGGCAGCTCCTACGAGCAGTACTTC,CAISDITGSSYEQYF,TRBV10-3,TRBJ2-7,.,.
TGCGCCAGCAGCCTAGATTCTTGGTCGGGCAATTCACCCCTCCACTTT,CASSLDSWSGNSPLHF,TRBV4-3,TRBJ1-6,.,.
TGTGCCAGCAGCTTAGCGATTAACTATGGCTACACCTTC,CASSLAINYGYTF,TRBV5-6,TRBJ1-2,.,.
TGTGCCAGCAGCCAAGACCGTGGGAGGGCGGAGACCCAGTACTTC,CASSQDRGRAETQYF,TRBV14,TRBJ2-5,TRBD2,.
TGTGCCAGTGGAAGCAACAGGGGGCTTACCTATGGCTACACCTTC,CASGSNRGLTYGYTF,TRBV19,TRBJ1-2,TRBD1,.
TGTGCCAGCAGTGGGACTAGCTACAATGAGCAGTTCTTC,CASSGTSYNEQFF,TRBV6-4,TRBJ2-1,TRBD2,.
TGTGCCAGCTCACCGGCCCGGGCGGCCTACGAGCAGTACTTC,CASSPARAAYEQYF,TRBV18,TRBJ2-7,.,.
TGTGCCAGCAGTTTATCGGACAGTACTACGGGGGGCACTGAAGCTTTCTTT,CASSLSDSTTGGTEAFF,TRBV27,TRBJ1-1,.,.
TGTGCCAGCAGCTTAGACCGCTACGAGCAGTACTTC,CASSLDRYEQYF,TRBV11-2,TRBJ2-7,.,.
TGTGCCAGCAGTTCGGGAAACTCCTACGAGCAGTACTTC,CASSSGNSYEQYF,TRBV27,TRBJ2-7,.,.
TGTGCTAGTGGTTTATCATCCGACGAGCAGTACTTC,CASGLSSDEQYF,TRBV12-5,TRBJ2-7,.,.
TGTGCCAGCAGCTCGCAGACTAGCGGGGCTTACGAGCAGTACTTC,CASSSQTSGAYEQYF,TRBV5-6,TRBJ2-7,TRBD2,.
TGTGCCAGCAGTATACTATCCTGGTCCTACGAGCAGTACTTC,CASSILSWSYEQYF,TRBV6-6,TRBJ2-7,.,.
TGTGCCAGCAGTCAAGGTATGGGCACAGATACGCAGTATTTT,CASSQGMGTDTQYF,TRBV6-4,TRBJ2-3,.,few
TGTGCCAGCAGTTACTCACAGGGGAACACTGAAGCTTTCTTT,CASSYSQGNTEAFF,TRBV6-5,TRBJ1-1,.,.
TGTGCCAGCAGTGAGGGGGCTGGGGCCAACGTCCTGACTTTC,CASSEGAGANVLTF,TRBV6-5,TRBJ2-6,.,few
TGTGCCAGCAGCTTGGCCCAAAGGTACAGAAACTATGGCTACACCTTC,CASSLAQRYRNYGYTF,TRBV5-6,TRBJ1-2,.,.
TGTGCCAGTAGTATCTGGGAGCAGCCCCAGCATTTT,CASSIWEQPQHF,TRBV19,TRBJ1-5,.,.